The entry below gives a single TCR beta chain sequence along with its context. Its antigen is undetermined. The record originates from a study of cytomegalovirus exposure and HLA in healthy donors. A multiplex PCR was run with 60 Vbeta primers and 13 Jbeta primers. Produced via immunoSEQ multiplex PCR; TCRdb's table is partial and in-frame only. The data hold 60,000 to 70,000 clones, with around 80% observed a single time. This CDR3 comprises 16 residues. The ends lost 5 bases at V and 5 bases at J; junction bases unmatched: 12. Per germline, CDR1 MNHEY and CDR2 SMNVEV (reference sequence). Study-wide results and caveats: Later analysis suggested most CMV-associated TCR beta chains were HLA-restricted. The records held CMV serostatus as the only immune exposure information.

The material sequenced was PBMCs. The rearrangement joins TRBV27 to TRBJ2-3; 8 positions match TRBD1. The receptor's source is a man aged 35-49 years in good health and CMV-seronegative. The CDR3 nucleotides read TGTGCCAGCAGTACCCGACAGGGGCCGACCCAAGATACGCAGTATTTT. Protein: CASSTRQGPTQDTQYF.